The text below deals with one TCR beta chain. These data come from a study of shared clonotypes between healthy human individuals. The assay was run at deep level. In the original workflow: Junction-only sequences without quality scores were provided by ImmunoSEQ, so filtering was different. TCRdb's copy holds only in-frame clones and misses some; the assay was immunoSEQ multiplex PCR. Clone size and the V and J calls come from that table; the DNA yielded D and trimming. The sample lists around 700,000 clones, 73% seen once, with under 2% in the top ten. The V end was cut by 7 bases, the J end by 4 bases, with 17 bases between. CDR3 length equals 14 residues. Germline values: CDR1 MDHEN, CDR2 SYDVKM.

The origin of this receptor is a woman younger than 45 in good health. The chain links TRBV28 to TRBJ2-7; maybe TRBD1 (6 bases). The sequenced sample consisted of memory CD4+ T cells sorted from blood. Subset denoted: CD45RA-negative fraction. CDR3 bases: TGTGCCAGCACCCCACCACAGGGACCGTACGAGCAGTACTTC. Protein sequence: CASTPPQGPYEQYF.